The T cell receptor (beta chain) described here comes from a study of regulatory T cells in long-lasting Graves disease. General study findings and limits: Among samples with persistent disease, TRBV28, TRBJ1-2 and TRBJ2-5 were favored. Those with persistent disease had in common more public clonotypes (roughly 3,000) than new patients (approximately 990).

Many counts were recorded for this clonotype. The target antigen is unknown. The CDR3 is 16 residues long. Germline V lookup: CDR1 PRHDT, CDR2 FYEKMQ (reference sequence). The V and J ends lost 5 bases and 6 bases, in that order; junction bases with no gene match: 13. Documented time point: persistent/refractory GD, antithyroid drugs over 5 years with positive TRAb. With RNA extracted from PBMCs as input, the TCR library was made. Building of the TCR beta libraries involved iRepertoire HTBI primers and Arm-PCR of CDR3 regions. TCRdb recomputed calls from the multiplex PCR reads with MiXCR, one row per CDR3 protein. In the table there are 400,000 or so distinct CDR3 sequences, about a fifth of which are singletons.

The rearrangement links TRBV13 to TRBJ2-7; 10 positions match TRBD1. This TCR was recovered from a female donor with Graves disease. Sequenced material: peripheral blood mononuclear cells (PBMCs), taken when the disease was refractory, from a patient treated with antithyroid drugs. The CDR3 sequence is CASSLRQGARRGEQYF. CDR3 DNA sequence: TGTGCCAGCAGCCTGCGACAGGGGGCCCGACGAGGCGAGCAGTACTTC.